The 14 T cell receptor beta chains given below trace back to one sample, sequenced in a study of T cells in Graves' hyperthyroidism and ophthalmopathy. Amplification targeted TCR beta CDR3 regions from RNA transcripts. With the HTBI primer set, the TCR CDR3 went through a first round of RT-PCR. TCRdb analysed the multiplex PCR reads with MiXCR anew, one entry per CDR3 protein. This table holds roughly 750,000 distinct CDR3 sequences, around 15% found once. Material for sequencing was blood. All receptors come from a man aged 18-30 years with Graves' hyperthyroidism.

The sample holds many counts of this clonotype. The rearrangement uses TRBV13 and TRBJ1-1; no firm D call. Germline-derived CDR1 and CDR2 are PRHDT and FYEKMQ (reference sequence). V lost 2 bases and J 0 bases, leaving 7 bases between the germline ends. The CDR3 runs to 14 residues. This CDR3 reads CASSLPSLNTEAFF. The CDR3 DNA reads as TGTGCCAGCAGCTTACCCTCATTGAACACTGAAGCTTTCTTT. Filled out from reference TRBV13 and TRBJ1-1, the complete variable domain reads AAGVIQSPRHLIKEKRETATLKCYPIPRHDTVYWYQQGPGQDPQFLISFYEKMQSDKGSIPDRFSAQQFSDYHSELNMSSLELGDSALYFCASSLPSLNTEAFFGQGTRLTVV.

The V and J genes are TRBV10-3 and TRBJ2-5; TRBD1 matches 10 bases. CDR1 and CDR2 (germline): ENHRY, SYGVKD. V lost 7 bases and J lost 3; bases outside the gene matches: 5. CDR3 length equals 14 residues. CDR3 sequence (DNA): TGTGCCATCAATACCGGGACAGGGGAAGAGACCCAGTACTTC. This encodes CAINTGTGEETQYF.

The rearrangement joins TRBV4-1 to TRBJ2-7; 7 bases match TRBD1. CDR3 length: 13 residues. V gave up 1 base and J gave up 6 bases; unmatched junction bases: 3. Germline loops: CDR1 MGHRA, CDR2 YSYEKL. CDR3 nucleotide sequence: TGCGCCAGCAGCCAAGCGGACAGGCGCGAGCAGTACTTC. Its translation is CASSQADRREQYF.

This chain joins TRBV11-2 and TRBJ1-6, with D perhaps TRBD1 (5 bases). The CDR3 contains 13 residues. Germline CDR1 reads SGHAT; CDR2 reads FQNNGV. The V end lost 4 bases, the J end lost 9 bases, and 10 bases lay between the germline ends. The CDR3 here is CASSSWGSSPLHF. The CDR3 DNA reads as TGTGCCAGCAGCTCCTGGGGGAGTTCACCCCTCCACTTT. Together with reference TRBV11-2 and TRBJ1-6, the CDR3 gives the full variable domain: EAGVAQSPRYKIIEKRQSVAFWCNPISGHATLYWYQQILGQGPKLLIQFQNNGVVDDSQLPKDRFSAERLKGVDSTLKIQPAKLEDSAVYLCASSSWGSSPLHFGNGTRLTVT.

V and J are TRBV14 and TRBJ2-7; D is possibly TRBD2 (6 bases). This CDR3 has 17 amino acids. The germline CDR1 and CDR2 sequences are SGHDN and FVKESK. The germline V and J ends were trimmed by 2 bases and 0 bases, with 17 bases remaining between them. CDR3 nucleotide sequence: TGTGCCAGCAGCCAAAGGTTACTAGCTGACAGCTCCTACGAGCAGTACTTC. It translates to CASSQRLLADSSYEQYF.

As regards this clonotype: Given a much more abundant clone one base away, this may be a read error. This sequence joins TRBV10-3 and TRBJ1-5; D uncertain. The CDR3 runs to 14 residues. The germline V gene encodes CDR1 ENHRY and CDR2 SYGVKD. CDR3 sequence (DNA): TGTGCCATCAGTGAAGACCTTAGCAGTCAGCCCCAGCATTTT. Its protein is CAISEDLSSQPQHF.

V usage is TRBV7-3 and J usage is TRBJ2-2; no clear D gene. The germline V and J ends were trimmed by 4 bases and 5 bases, with 8 bases remaining between them. The germline gives CDR1 SGHTA, CDR2 FQGTGA. The CDR3 is made up of 13 amino acids. CDR3 DNA sequence: TGTGCCAGCAGCTATATAGGAACCGGGGAGCTGTTTTTT. Amino acid sequence: CASSYIGTGELFF.

The V call is TRBV25-1, the J call TRBJ2-7; D is undetermined. Trimming took off 5 bases at V and 6 bases at J, with 14 bases between the two ends. This CDR3 has 13 amino acids. Germline V gene lookup returns CDR1 MGHDK and CDR2 SYGVNS. CDR3 DNA sequence: TGTGCCAGCAGTCTTCTAACGGTTGGCGAGCAGTACTTC. Amino acids: CASSLLTVGEQYF.

This clonotype was picked up many times. The rearrangement links TRBV18 to TRBJ2-1; D might be TRBD1 or TRBD2, each matching 6 bases. The CDR3 length is 14 residues. CDR1 and CDR2 (germline): KGHSH, LQKENI. V was shortened by 4 bases and J by 3 bases, with 10 bases between the two germline ends. CDR3 sequence: CASSRGAYYNEQFF. In DNA, the CDR3 is TGTGCCAGCTCACGGGGGGCGTACTACAATGAGCAGTTCTTC.

In this sample, this clonotype turned up a few times. J is TRBJ1-1 and V is TRBV28; D ambiguous. V was cut by 6 bases and J by 4 bases, with 21 bases left in between. Germline CDR1 reads MDHEN; CDR2 reads SYDVKM. The CDR3 runs 16 residues. In nucleotides, the CDR3 is TGTGCCAGCAGCTTACTCCAGACACGTCCCAGCACTGAAGCTTTCTTT. Translated, it gives CASSLLQTRPSTEAFF.

In regard to this clonotype: Since no conserved phenylalanine or tryptophan closes the CDR3, a read error is the likely cause. The chain combines TRBV20-1 with TRBJ2-1; 8 nucleotides line up with TRBD1. Germline assignment: CDR1 DFQATT and CDR2 SNEGSKA (reference sequence). With 4 bases clipped from V and 4 bases from J, the junction kept 9 bases outside the gene matches. The CDR3 totals 15 residues. Here the CDR3 reads CSATRSGQGYNEQFL. The CDR3 bases are TGCAGTGCTACCCGGTCTGGACAGGGATACAATGAGCAGTTCCTC.

In this sample, this clonotype turned up a few times. This rearrangement joins TRBV7-2 to TRBJ2-1; D might be TRBD1 or TRBD2, each matching 5 bases. Germline loops: CDR1 SGHTA, CDR2 FQGNSA. CDR3 length equals 14 residues. V lost 4 bases to trimming and J lost 2 bases, with 9 bases between them. CDR3 coding DNA: TGTGCCAGCAGCTGGGGGAGCCCCTACAATGAGCAGTTCTTC. Its protein is CASSWGSPYNEQFF.

This clonotype has more than one count but fewer than ten. The CDR3 sequence is CASSIRAHNEQFF. The CDR3 DNA follows: TGTGCCAGTAGTATCCGGGCACACAATGAGCAGTTCTTC. J is TRBJ2-1 and V is TRBV19, with D unresolved. Germline V gives CDR1 LNHDA, CDR2 SQIVND (reference sequence). The CDR3 sequence is 13 residues long. The V end lost 3 bases, the J end lost 5 bases, and 8 bases lay between the germline ends.

This clonotype has only a few counts. The chain carries TRBV7-9 and TRBJ2-7; D perhaps matches TRBD2 (7 bases). Trimming shortened V by 1 base and J by 7 bases, and 14 bases separated the two germline ends. Germline V gene lookup returns CDR1 SEHNR and CDR2 FQNEAQ (reference sequence). The CDR3 runs to 14 residues. CDR3 bases: TGTGCCAGCAGCTTAGAGGGGGGGGGGCGAGAGCAGTACTTC. This sequence encodes CASSLEGGGREQYF.